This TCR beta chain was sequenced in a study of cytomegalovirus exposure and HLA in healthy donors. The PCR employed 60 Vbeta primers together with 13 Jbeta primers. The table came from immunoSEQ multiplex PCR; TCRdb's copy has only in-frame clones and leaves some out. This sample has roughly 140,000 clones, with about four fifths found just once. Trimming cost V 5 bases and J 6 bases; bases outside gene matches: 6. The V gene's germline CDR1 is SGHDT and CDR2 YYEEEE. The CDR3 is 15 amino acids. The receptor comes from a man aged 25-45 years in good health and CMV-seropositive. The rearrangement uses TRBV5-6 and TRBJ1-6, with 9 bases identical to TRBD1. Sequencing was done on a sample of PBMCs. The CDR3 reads CASRSGTGINSPLHF. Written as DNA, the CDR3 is TGTGCCAGCAGGTCCGGGACAGGGATTAATTCACCCCTCCACTTT.